The clone carrying this T cell receptor (beta chain) was detected ten times or more. No antigen is known for it. This sample was taken from a study of naive and memory T cell subsets. Regarding the study as a whole: Over 95% of naive TCR sequences appeared only once, unlike memory subsets.

CDR1 and CDR2 (germline): DFQATT, SNEGSKA (reference sequence). V was shortened by 6 bases and J by 3 bases, with 17 bases between the two germline ends. The CDR3 covers 14 residues. The beta constant-region primer was an equimolar mix of two oligonucleotides covering TRBC1 and TRBC2. Four rounds of PCR amplified the ligated cDNA using nested alpha and beta constant-region primers plus SP2. TCRdb re-derived calls from the UMI-ligation and nested PCR reads in MiXCR, one entry per CDR3 protein. The sample gives approximately 80,000 distinct CDR3 sequences, around 9% of which show up once; 1.2% is in the top ten.

The sequenced sample consisted of naive CD8+ T cells from blood. The TCR comes from a human donor in good health. This chain connects TRBV20-1 to TRBJ2-5; the D gene is possibly TRBD1 (5 bases). CDR3 region: CSAKGWAGEETQYF. DNA of the CDR3: TGCAGTGCGAAGGGGTGGGCAGGCGAAGAGACCCAGTACTTC.